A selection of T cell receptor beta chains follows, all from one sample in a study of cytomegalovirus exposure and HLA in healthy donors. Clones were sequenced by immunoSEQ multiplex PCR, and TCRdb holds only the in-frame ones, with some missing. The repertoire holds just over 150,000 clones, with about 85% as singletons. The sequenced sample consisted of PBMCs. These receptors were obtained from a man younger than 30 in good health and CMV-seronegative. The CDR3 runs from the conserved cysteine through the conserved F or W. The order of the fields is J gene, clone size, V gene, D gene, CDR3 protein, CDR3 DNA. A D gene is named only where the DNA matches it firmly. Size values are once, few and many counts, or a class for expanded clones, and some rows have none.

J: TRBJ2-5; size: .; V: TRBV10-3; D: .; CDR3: CAIKGEGDGETQYF; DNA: TGTGCCATCAAGGGGGAGGGAGACGGGGAGACCCAGTACTTC
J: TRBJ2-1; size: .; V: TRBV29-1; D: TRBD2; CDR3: CSALSGSSYNEQFF; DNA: TGCAGCGCCCTTAGCGGGAGTAGTTACAATGAGCAGTTCTTC
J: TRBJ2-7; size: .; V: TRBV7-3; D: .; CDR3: CASSLTRGSEQYF; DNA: TGTGCCAGCAGCTTAACGCGAGGCTCCGAGCAGTACTTC
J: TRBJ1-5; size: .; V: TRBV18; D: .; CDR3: CASPPRGNQPQHF; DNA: TGTGCCAGCCCCCCAAGAGGCAATCAGCCCCAGCATTTT
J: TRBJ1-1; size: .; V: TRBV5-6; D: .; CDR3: CASSFLGGKGNTEAFF; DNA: TGTGCCAGCAGCTTTCTCGGGGGGAAGGGGAACACTGAAGCTTTCTTT
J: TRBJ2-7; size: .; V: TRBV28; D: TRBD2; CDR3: CASSLAPRGERYEQYF; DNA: TGTGCCAGCAGTTTGGCCCCACGGGGGGAACGGTACGAGCAGTACTTC
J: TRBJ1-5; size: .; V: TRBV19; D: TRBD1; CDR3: CASRTGPGQPQHF; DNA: TGTGCCAGTAGGACAGGGCCCGGTCAGCCCCAGCATTTT
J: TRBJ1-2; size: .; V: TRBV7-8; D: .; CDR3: CASSLALDRPYGYTF; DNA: TGTGCCAGCAGCTTAGCGCTGGACAGACCTTATGGCTACACCTTC
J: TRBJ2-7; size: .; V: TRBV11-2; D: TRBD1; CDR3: CASSLDLARGYEQYF; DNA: TGTGCCAGCAGCTTAGATTTGGCCAGGGGGTACGAGCAGTACTTC
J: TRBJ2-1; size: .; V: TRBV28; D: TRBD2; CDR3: CAVGPPGLAYNEQFF; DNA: TGTGCGGTTGGCCCCCCGGGACTAGCTTACAATGAGCAGTTCTTC
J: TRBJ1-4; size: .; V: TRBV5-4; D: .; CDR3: CASSLGQGAVEKLFF; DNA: TGTGCCAGCAGCTTGGGACAAGGGGCCGTCGAAAAACTGTTTTTT
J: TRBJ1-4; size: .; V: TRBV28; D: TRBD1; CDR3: CASSFKVFLVGGADEKLFF; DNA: TGTGCCAGCAGTTTCAAAGTATTCTTAGTAGGGGGCGCGGATGAAAAACTGTTTTTT
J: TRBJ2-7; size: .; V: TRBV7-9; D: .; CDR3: CSSSQVGPQYF; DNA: TGTTCCAGCAGCCAGGTGGGGCCTCAGTACTTC
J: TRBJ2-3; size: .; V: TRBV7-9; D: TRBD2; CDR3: CASSSGTSGSSDTQYF; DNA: TGTGCCAGCAGCAGTGGGACTAGCGGGAGCAGCGATACGCAGTATTTT
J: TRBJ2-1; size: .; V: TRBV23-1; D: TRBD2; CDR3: CASSQSATSGRASVQFF; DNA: TGCGCCAGCAGTCAATCAGCGACTAGCGGGAGGGCCTCGGTGCAGTTCTTC
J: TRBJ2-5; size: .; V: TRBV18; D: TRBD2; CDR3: CASSPRSGGAQETQYF; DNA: TGTGCCAGCTCACCACGTAGCGGGGGGGCTCAGGAGACCCAGTACTTC
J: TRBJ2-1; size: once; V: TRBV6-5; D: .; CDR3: CASSSALVEQFF; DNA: TGTGCCAGCAGTTCAGCCCTAGTTGAGCAGTTCTTC
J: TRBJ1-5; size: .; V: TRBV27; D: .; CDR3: CASTPGGYSNQPQHF; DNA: TGTGCCAGCACCCCCGGGGGGTATAGCAATCAGCCCCAGCATTTT
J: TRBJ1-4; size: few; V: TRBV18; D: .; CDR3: CASSPGQPNEKLFF; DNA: TGTGCCAGCTCACCAGGGCAGCCTAATGAAAAACTGTTTTTT
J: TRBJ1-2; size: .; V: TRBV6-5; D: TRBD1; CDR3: CASSRLGQGAGGYTF; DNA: TGTGCCAGCAGCCGACTCGGACAGGGGGCAGGGGGCTACACCTTC
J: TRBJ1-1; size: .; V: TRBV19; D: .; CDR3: CATSLQGLNTEAFF; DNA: TGTGCCACCTCACTGCAGGGGTTGAACACTGAAGCTTTCTTT
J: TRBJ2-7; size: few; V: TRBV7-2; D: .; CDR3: CASTLILNSYEQYF; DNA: TGTGCCAGCACCCTTATACTTAACTCCTACGAGCAGTACTTC
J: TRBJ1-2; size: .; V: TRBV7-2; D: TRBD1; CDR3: CASSLGGQMRNYGYTF; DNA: TGTGCCAGCAGCTTAGGGGGACAGATGCGAAACTATGGCTACACCTTC
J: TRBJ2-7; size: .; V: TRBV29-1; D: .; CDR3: CSVEDGRGSEQYF; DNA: TGCAGCGTTGAAGATGGCAGGGGATCCGAGCAGTACTTC
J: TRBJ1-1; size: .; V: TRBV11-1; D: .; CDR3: CASSRQQNTEAFF; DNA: TGTGCCAGCAGTAGACAGCAGAACACTGAAGCTTTCTTT
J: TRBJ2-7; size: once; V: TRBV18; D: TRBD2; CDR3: CASSPRTSGDTYEQYF; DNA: TGTGCCAGCTCACCAAGGACTAGCGGTGATACCTACGAGCAGTACTTC
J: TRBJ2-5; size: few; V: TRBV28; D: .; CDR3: CASSRLSGLETQYF; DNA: TGTGCCAGCAGTCGTTTGTCAGGGTTGGAGACCCAGTACTTC
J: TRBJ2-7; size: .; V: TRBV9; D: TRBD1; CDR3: CASSVGQGAYEQYF; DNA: TGTGCCAGCAGCGTAGGGCAGGGGGCCTACGAGCAGTACTTC
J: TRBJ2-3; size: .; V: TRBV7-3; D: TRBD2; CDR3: CASSLAGGFTDTQYF; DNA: TGTGCCAGCAGCTTAGCGGGGGGGTTCACAGATACGCAGTATTTT
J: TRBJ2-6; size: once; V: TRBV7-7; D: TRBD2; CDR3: CASSSGGPLTF; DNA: TGTGCCAGCAGCTCGGGGGGACCCCTGACTTTC
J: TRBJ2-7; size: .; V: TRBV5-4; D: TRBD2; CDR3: CASSFSGRGQYF; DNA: TGTGCCAGCAGCTTTAGCGGGAGAGGGCAGTACTTC
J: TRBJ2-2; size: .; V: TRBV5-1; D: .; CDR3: CASSLWTAANTGELFF; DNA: TGCGCCAGCAGCCTTTGGACAGCGGCAAACACCGGGGAGCTGTTTTTT
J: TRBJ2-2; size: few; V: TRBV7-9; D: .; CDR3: CASSPRLVKTGELFF; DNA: TGTGCCAGCAGCCCTCGACTAGTCAAAACCGGGGAGCTGTTTTTT
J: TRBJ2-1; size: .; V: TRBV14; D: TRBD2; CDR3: CASSQVGLAGPHNEQFF; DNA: TGTGCCAGCAGCCAAGTTGGACTAGCGGGGCCTCACAATGAGCAGTTCTTC
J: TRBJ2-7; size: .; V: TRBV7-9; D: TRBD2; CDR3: CASSALAGGDEQYF; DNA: TGTGCCAGCAGCGCTCTAGCGGGGGGGGACGAGCAGTACTTC